This is a list of T cell receptor beta chains from one sample in a study of vaccination and CD4 T cells after COVID-19. TCRdb independently ran MiXCR on the PCR reads; one entry per CDR3 protein. The sample lists about 10,000 distinct CDR3 sequences, less than 80% seen once, with around 25% in the top ten. No antigen has been identified for these receptors. Sequencing was done on a sample of CD4+ T cells from blood, cultured in vitro. These receptors originate from a human donor in good health. CDR3s include the opening cysteine and the closing phenylalanine or tryptophan. The D gene is left open where the match is weak. Clone size is given for some rows only: seen once, a few or many times, or a class if the clone is expanded.

clone size: -; V gene: TRBV12-1; D gene: -; J gene: TRBJ2-7; CDR3 DNA: TGTGCCAGCACCAAAGAATCGGACAGGGGGTTCGACGAGCAGTACTTC; CDR3 protein: CASTKESDRGFDEQYF
clone size: -; V gene: TRBV20-1; D gene: -; J gene: TRBJ1-1; CDR3 DNA: TGCAGTGCTAGTTCAGGGAGGAACACTGAAGCTTTCTTT; CDR3 protein: CSASSGRNTEAFF
clone size: -; V gene: TRBV7-2; D gene: -; J gene: TRBJ1-1; CDR3 DNA: TGTGCCAGCAGCTTAGATTGGGCTGAAGCTTTCTTT; CDR3 protein: CASSLDWAEAFF
clone size: few; V gene: TRBV28; D gene: TRBD2; J gene: TRBJ2-2; CDR3 DNA: TGTGCCAGCAGACTTTTCCGAGCGGGGCAGAACACCGGGGAGCTGTTTTTT; CDR3 protein: CASRLFRAGQNTGELFF
clone size: -; V gene: TRBV12-3/TRBV12-4; D gene: TRBD1; J gene: TRBJ1-1; CDR3 DNA: TGTGCCAGCACCATGACAGGGGGCTTCACTGAAGCTTTCTTT; CDR3 protein: CASTMTGGFTEAFF
clone size: -; V gene: TRBV20-1; D gene: -; J gene: TRBJ1-1; CDR3 DNA: TGCAGTGCTAAGGGTGGTACTGAAGCTTTCTTT; CDR3 protein: CSAKGGTEAFF
clone size: few; V gene: TRBV20-1; D gene: TRBD2; J gene: TRBJ2-3; CDR3 DNA: TGCAGTGCTAGGACTAGCGGCACAGATACGCAGTATTTT; CDR3 protein: CSARTSGTDTQYF
clone size: -; V gene: TRBV28; D gene: TRBD1; J gene: TRBJ1-1; CDR3 DNA: TGTGCCAGCAGTTTATATGGGACAGGGACAAACACTGAAGCTTTCTTT; CDR3 protein: CASSLYGTGTNTEAFF
clone size: -; V gene: TRBV2; D gene: -; J gene: TRBJ1-4; CDR3 DNA: TGTGCCAGCAGGTTGGGGATGGGTGAAAAACTGTTTTTT; CDR3 protein: CASRLGMGEKLFF
clone size: -; V gene: TRBV19; D gene: -; J gene: TRBJ2-7; CDR3 DNA: TGTGCCAGTAGTATCATGGGGGGACAGTACTACGAGCAGTACTTC; CDR3 protein: CASSIMGGQYYEQYF
clone size: -; V gene: TRBV12-3/TRBV12-4; D gene: TRBD1; J gene: TRBJ1-5; CDR3 DNA: TGTGCCAGCAGCCGCACAGGGGGCCGGCGCAATCAGCCCCAGCATTTT; CDR3 protein: CASSRTGGRRNQPQHF
clone size: medium-sized; V gene: TRBV5-1; D gene: TRBD1; J gene: TRBJ2-7; CDR3 DNA: TGCGCCAGCAGCTTAGGACAGGGGAGCTCCTACGAGCAGTACTTC; CDR3 protein: CASSLGQGSSYEQYF
clone size: -; V gene: TRBV19; D gene: -; J gene: TRBJ2-6; CDR3 DNA: TGTGCCAGTAGTGTCTCTGGGGCCAACGTCCTGACTTTC; CDR3 protein: CASSVSGANVLTF
clone size: -; V gene: TRBV6-1; D gene: -; J gene: TRBJ1-6; CDR3 DNA: TGTGCCAGCAGAACAACAGGCGAGAGCTCCTATAATTCACCCCTCCACTTT; CDR3 protein: CASRTTGESSYNSPLHF
clone size: few; V gene: TRBV7-8; D gene: TRBD2; J gene: TRBJ2-7; CDR3 DNA: TGTGCCAGCAGCTTAGCGGTGGCTAGCGGGGCCTACGAGCAGTACTTC; CDR3 protein: CASSLAVASGAYEQYF
clone size: few; V gene: TRBV10-3; D gene: -; J gene: TRBJ2-4; CDR3 DNA: TGTGCCATCAGTGGGGCTGAGTTATCTGGAAACATTCAGTACTTC; CDR3 protein: CAISGAELSGNIQYF
clone size: -; V gene: TRBV6-1; D gene: -; J gene: TRBJ1-2; CDR3 DNA: TGTGCCAGTGTCGTCTCAGTGGGGTGGAGCTATGGCTACACCTTC; CDR3 protein: CASVVSVGWSYGYTF
clone size: once; V gene: TRBV10-1; D gene: -; J gene: TRBJ1-5; CDR3 DNA: TGCGCCAGCAGTCCTGGGCAGATCGGGAGCAATCAGCCCCAGCATTTT; CDR3 protein: CASSPGQIGSNQPQHF
clone size: few; V gene: TRBV12-3/TRBV12-4; D gene: -; J gene: TRBJ1-3; CDR3 DNA: TGTGCCAGCAGTTTAACAGCTGGAAACACCATATATTTT; CDR3 protein: CASSLTAGNTIYF
clone size: -; V gene: TRBV11-2; D gene: -; J gene: TRBJ2-3; CDR3 DNA: TGTGCCAGCAGCCACTATTTCACAGATACGCAGTATTTT; CDR3 protein: CASSHYFTDTQYF
clone size: -; V gene: TRBV12-3/TRBV12-4; D gene: -; J gene: TRBJ1-5; CDR3 DNA: TGTGCCAGCAGTTTCGCCTTGGGGGGTCAGCCCCAGCATTTT; CDR3 protein: CASSFALGGQPQHF
clone size: -; V gene: TRBV6-5; D gene: -; J gene: TRBJ2-2; CDR3 DNA: TGTGCCAGCAGTTTCCCAGGGGCCGGTACCGGGGAGCTGTTTTTT; CDR3 protein: CASSFPGAGTGELFF